Listed below are T cell receptor beta chains from one sample, sequenced in a study of radiotherapy plus CTLA-4 blockade in lung cancer. Using immunoSEQ multiplex PCR, the repertoire was profiled, and TCRdb retains in-frame clones only, with some absent. The table lists 90,000 to 100,000 clones, 65% to 80% of them singletons. The material was peripheral blood, obtained from a patient treated with radiotherapy plus ipilimumab. Receptors were obtained from a human donor with non-small cell lung cancer who had a partial response to radiotherapy plus ipilimumab. Some clones in this sample may be carry-over from other donors' samples. Each CDR3 is given with its conserved first and last residue. The D gene is left open where the match is weak. Clone size, where shown, is once, few, many, or a class for clones that have expanded.

>TRBJ2-3|TRBD2|TRBV2|16|once
CASSQRLAGDTDTQYF
TGTGCCAGCAGTCAACGACTAGCGGGGGACACAGATACGCAGTATTTT
>TRBJ2-6|NA|TRBV13|17|few
CASSLLLGDSGANVLTF
TGTGCCAGCAGCTTATTATTGGGAGACTCTGGGGCCAACGTCCTGACTTTC
>TRBJ1-3|TRBD1|TRBV6-5|13|NA
CASGQGGGNTIYF
TGTGCCAGCGGACAGGGGGGTGGAAACACCATATATTTT
>TRBJ1-1|NA|TRBV15|14|NA
CATSRDILNTEAFF
TGTGCCACCAGCAGAGATATCCTGAACACTGAAGCTTTCTTT
>TRBJ2-3|TRBD2|TRBV7-2|16|NA
CASSLAGTSGGDTQYF
TGTGCCAGCAGCTTAGCGGGGACTAGCGGGGGAGATACGCAGTATTTT
>TRBJ1-1|NA|TRBV29-1|13|NA
CSVATSKGTEAFF
TGCAGCGTTGCCACGTCCAAGGGGACTGAAGCTTTCTTT
>TRBJ1-1|NA|TRBV6-6|13|NA
CASSLEVGFEAFF
TGTGCCAGCAGTCTGGAGGTTGGTTTTGAAGCTTTCTTT
>TRBJ2-2|NA|TRBV6-1|13|NA
CASSGQNTGELFF
TGTGCCAGCAGCGGACAAAACACCGGGGAGCTGTTTTTT
>TRBJ2-3|TRBD2|TRBV13|16|NA
CASSPRGLAGVDTQYF
TGTGCCAGCAGCCCGAGAGGACTAGCGGGGGTGGATACGCAGTATTTT
>TRBJ2-5|NA|TRBV14|17|NA
CASSQDGGGRLGRTQYF
TGTGCCAGCAGCCAAGACGGTGGAGGTCGGCTTGGGAGAACCCAGTACTTC
>TRBJ1-3|NA|TRBV6-1|14|few
CASSMAGGRNTIYF
TGTGCCAGCAGTATGGCGGGAGGACGAAACACCATATATTTT
>TRBJ2-7|NA|TRBV9|15|NA
CASSVEEGSRYEQYF
TGTGCCAGCAGCGTAGAGGAGGGGAGTAGGTACGAGCAGTACTTC
>TRBJ2-5|TRBD1|TRBV11-3|14|NA
CASSLRQGGETQYF
TGTGCCAGCAGCTTAAGACAGGGGGGAGAGACCCAGTACTTC
>TRBJ2-1|NA|TRBV9|17|once
CASSVVGGGGSYNEQFF
TGTGCCAGCAGCGTAGTGGGAGGGGGGGGATCCTACAATGAGCAGTTCTTC
>TRBJ1-2|NA|TRBV5-5|17|NA
CASSFGGAGSGDYGYTF
TGTGCCAGCAGCTTCGGGGGGGCAGGTTCTGGAGACTATGGCTACACCTTC
>TRBJ2-7|NA|TRBV14|15|NA
CASSRLGSGTYEQYF
TGTGCCAGCAGCCGCCTCGGCTCAGGAACCTACGAGCAGTACTTC
>TRBJ2-1|NA|TRBV5-1|15|NA
CASSLDIQSYNEQFF
TGCGCCAGCAGCTTGGACATCCAATCCTACAATGAGCAGTTCTTC
>TRBJ2-1|TRBD1|TRBV29-1|15|NA
CSVGETGGAGNEQFF
TGCAGCGTCGGAGAAACAGGGGGCGCAGGTAATGAGCAGTTCTTC
>TRBJ2-1|NA|TRBV18|11|NA
CASSWQGEQFF
TGTGCCAGCTCCTGGCAGGGCGAGCAGTTCTTC
>TRBJ2-3|NA|TRBV28|14|NA
CASSLVLATDTQYF
TGTGCCAGCAGTTTGGTGCTAGCGACAGATACGCAGTATTTT
>TRBJ1-1|NA|TRBV7-3|13|NA
CASSLNRYTEAFF
TGTGCCAGCAGCTTAAACAGGTACACTGAAGCTTTCTTT
>TRBJ2-6|NA|TRBV5-4|15|NA
CASSAGNHGANVLTF
TGTGCCAGCAGCGCGGGTAATCATGGGGCCAACGTCCTGACTTTC
>TRBJ2-3|TRBD2|TRBV28|16|few
CASSSWTSGSLDTQYF
TGTGCCAGCAGTTCGTGGACTAGCGGGAGTCTCGATACGCAGTATTTT
>TRBJ2-5|TRBD2|TRBV4-2|16|NA
CASSQVGPSGRETQYF
TGTGCCAGCAGCCAAGTCGGTCCTAGCGGGAGAGAGACCCAGTACTTC
>TRBJ1-2|TRBD1|TRBV28|15|NA
CASSHLDRVVYGYTF
TGTGCCAGCAGTCATTTGGACAGGGTGGTCTATGGCTACACCTTC
>TRBJ2-1|TRBD1|TRBV7-2|15|NA
CASSLGTGSYNEQFF
TGTGCCAGCAGCTTAGGGACAGGGTCGTACAATGAGCAGTTCTTC
>TRBJ2-7|NA|TRBV2|12|NA
CASSYGGHEQYF
TGTGCCAGCTCCTATGGGGGCCACGAGCAGTACTTC
>TRBJ2-1|TRBD1|TRBV28|15|NA
CASSFIDRGHNEQFF
TGTGCCAGCAGTTTTATCGACAGGGGCCACAATGAGCAGTTCTTC
>TRBJ2-1|NA|TRBV10-3|15|NA
CAISEDGSSYNEQFF
TGTGCCATCAGTGAAGACGGGAGCTCCTACAATGAGCAGTTCTTC
>TRBJ1-4|NA|TRBV6-4|15|NA
CASSDSETPNEKLFF
TGTGCCAGCAGTGACTCTGAGACTCCCAATGAAAAACTGTTTTTT
>TRBJ1-5|NA|TRBV5-1|13|NA
CASSPGGNQPQHF
TGCGCCAGCAGCCCCGGGGGGAACCAGCCCCAGCATTTT
>TRBJ1-1|TRBD1|TRBV5-6|15|NA
CASSPRTGWNTEAFF
TGTGCCAGCAGCCCCCGGACAGGATGGAACACTGAAGCTTTCTTT
>TRBJ2-2|NA|TRBV5-8|15|NA
CASSPRVGGIGELFF
TGTGCCAGCAGCCCCAGGGTCGGGGGTATCGGGGAGCTGTTTTTT
>TRBJ2-2|NA|TRBV11-2|13|NA
CASSPLNTGELFF
TGTGCCAGCAGCCCCCTAAACACCGGGGAGCTGTTTTTT
>TRBJ2-1|TRBD2|TRBV7-2|18|NA
CASSSSIRLAGAINEQFF
TGTGCCAGCAGCTCCTCAATCCGACTAGCGGGGGCGATAAATGAGCAGTTCTTC
>TRBJ2-3|TRBD2|TRBV2|15|NA
CASSEALLAADTQYF
TGTGCCAGCAGTGAAGCCTTACTAGCGGCAGATACGCAGTATTTT
>TRBJ2-1|TRBD2|TRBV19|15|NA
CASSIAGVAGEEQFF
TGTGCCAGTAGTATAGCTGGAGTAGCGGGAGAAGAGCAGTTCTTC
>TRBJ2-1|NA|TRBV5-8|15|NA
CASSLGGGSYNEQFF
TGTGCCAGCAGCTTAGGGGGGGGGTCCTACAATGAGCAGTTCTTC
>TRBJ1-4|NA|TRBV4-3|14|NA
CASSQDLQPGELFF
TGCGCCAGCAGCCAAGATCTCCAGCCGGGGGAACTGTTTTTT
>TRBJ2-2|TRBD2|TRBV5-6|15|few
CASRTGTTNTGELFF
TGTGCCAGCAGAACCGGGACTACCAACACCGGGGAGCTGTTTTTT
>TRBJ2-3|TRBD1|TRBV10-3|18|NA
CAISQRSGTGQGADTQYF
TGTGCCATCAGTCAGAGGTCCGGGACAGGGCAGGGCGCAGATACGCAGTATTTT
>TRBJ1-1|NA|TRBV2|14|once
CASRELPDSFEAFF
TGTGCCAGCAGGGAATTACCGGACAGCTTTGAAGCTTTCTTT
>TRBJ2-1|TRBD2|TRBV7-2|16|NA
CASSLTSGTLFNEQFF
TGTGCCAGCAGCTTAACTAGCGGAACACTCTTCAATGAGCAGTTCTTC
>TRBJ2-7|TRBD1|TRBV9|14|NA
CASSVRDSSYEQYF
TGTGCCAGCAGCGTCCGGGACAGTTCCTACGAGCAGTACTTC
>TRBJ1-2|NA|TRBV27|14|NA
CASGGRQIGYGYTF
TGTGCCAGCGGCGGTCGACAGATCGGTTATGGCTACACCTTC
>TRBJ2-2|TRBD2|TRBV5-1|15|NA
CASSIGTSGTGELFF
TGCGCCAGCAGCATCGGGACTAGCGGAACCGGGGAGCTGTTTTTT